Sequencing of this T cell receptor (beta chain) was carried out in a study of cytotoxic CD8 clonotypes in ibrutinib-treated CLL. This CDR3 has 15 amino acids. In germline, CDR1 is LNHNV, CDR2 YYDKDF (reference sequence). The V gene lost 0 bases and the J gene lost 5 bases, with 14 bases spanning the gap. Libraries were prepared by immunoSEQ multiplex PCR; TCRdb keeps only in-frame clonotypes and omits some of them. Of more than 85,000 clones listed, approximately 80% are singletons. The sequenced sample was PBMCs, obtained after 12 months of ibrutinib treatment. The TCR originated in a human donor with chronic lymphocytic leukemia. J is TRBJ2-7 and V is TRBV15, with D maybe TRBD1 (7 bases). The DNA for the CDR3 is TGTGCCACCAGCAGAGATGCAGGGGGGACCGACGAGCAGTACTTC. Translating it yields CATSRDAGGTDEQYF.